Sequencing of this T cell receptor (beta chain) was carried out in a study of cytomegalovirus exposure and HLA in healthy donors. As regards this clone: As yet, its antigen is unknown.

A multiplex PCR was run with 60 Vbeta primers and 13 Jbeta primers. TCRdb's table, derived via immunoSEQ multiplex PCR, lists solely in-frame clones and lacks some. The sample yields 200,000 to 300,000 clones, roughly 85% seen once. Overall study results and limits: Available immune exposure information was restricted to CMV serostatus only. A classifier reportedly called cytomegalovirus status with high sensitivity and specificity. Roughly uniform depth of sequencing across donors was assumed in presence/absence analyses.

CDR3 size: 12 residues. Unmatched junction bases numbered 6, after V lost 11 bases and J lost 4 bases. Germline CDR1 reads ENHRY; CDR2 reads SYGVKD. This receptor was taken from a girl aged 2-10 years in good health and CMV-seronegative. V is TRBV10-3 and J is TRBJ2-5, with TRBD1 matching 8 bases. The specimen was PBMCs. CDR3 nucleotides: TGTGCCTCGACAGGGGAGTTAGAGACCCAGTACTTC. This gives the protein CASTGELETQYF.